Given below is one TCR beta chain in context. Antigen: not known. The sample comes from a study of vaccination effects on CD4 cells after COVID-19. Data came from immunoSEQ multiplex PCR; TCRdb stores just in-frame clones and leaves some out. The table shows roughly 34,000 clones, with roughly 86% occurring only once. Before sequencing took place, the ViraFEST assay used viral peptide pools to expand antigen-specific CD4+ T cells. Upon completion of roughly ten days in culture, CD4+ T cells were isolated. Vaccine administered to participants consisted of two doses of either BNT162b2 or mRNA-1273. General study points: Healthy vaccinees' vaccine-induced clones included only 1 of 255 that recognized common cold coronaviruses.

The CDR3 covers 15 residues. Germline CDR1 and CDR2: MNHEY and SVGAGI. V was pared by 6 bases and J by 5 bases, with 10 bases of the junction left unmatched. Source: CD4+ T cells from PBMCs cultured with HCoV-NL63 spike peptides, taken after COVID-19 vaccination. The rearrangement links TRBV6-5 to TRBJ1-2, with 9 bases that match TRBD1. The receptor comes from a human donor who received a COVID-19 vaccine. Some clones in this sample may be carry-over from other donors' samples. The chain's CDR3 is CASRMGGQGWYGYTF. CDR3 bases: TGTGCCAGCAGGATGGGGGGACAGGGATGGTATGGCTACACCTTC.